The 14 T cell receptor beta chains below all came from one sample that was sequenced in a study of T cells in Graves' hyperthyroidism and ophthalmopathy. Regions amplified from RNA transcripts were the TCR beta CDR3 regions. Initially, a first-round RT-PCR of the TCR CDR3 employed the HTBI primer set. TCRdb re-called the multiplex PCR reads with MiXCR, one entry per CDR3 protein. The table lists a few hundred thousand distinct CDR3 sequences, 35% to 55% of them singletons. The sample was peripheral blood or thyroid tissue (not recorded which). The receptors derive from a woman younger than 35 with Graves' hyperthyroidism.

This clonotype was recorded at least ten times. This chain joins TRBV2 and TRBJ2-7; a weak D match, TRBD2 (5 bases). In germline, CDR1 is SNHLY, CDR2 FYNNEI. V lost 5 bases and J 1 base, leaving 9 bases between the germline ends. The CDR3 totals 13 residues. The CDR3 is CASSPRRSYEQYF. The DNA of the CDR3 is TGTGCCAGCAGTCCCCGGAGGTCCTACGAGCAGTACTTC.

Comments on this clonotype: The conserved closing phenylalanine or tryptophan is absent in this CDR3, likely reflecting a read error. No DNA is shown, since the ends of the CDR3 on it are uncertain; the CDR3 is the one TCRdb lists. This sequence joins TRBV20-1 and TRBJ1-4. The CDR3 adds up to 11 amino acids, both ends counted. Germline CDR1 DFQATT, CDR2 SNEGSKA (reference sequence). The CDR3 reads CSVSAGGLAGY.

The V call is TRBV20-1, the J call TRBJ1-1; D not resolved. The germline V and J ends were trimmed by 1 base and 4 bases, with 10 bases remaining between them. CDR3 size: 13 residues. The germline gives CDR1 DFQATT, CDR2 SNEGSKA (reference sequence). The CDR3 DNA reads TGCAGTGCTAGAGCCGGGGTAATCACTGAAGCTTTCTTT. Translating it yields CSARAGVITEAFF.

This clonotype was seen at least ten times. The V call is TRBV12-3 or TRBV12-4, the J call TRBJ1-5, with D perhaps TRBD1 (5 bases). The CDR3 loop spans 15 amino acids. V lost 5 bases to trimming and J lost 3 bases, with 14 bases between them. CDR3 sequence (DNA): TGTGCCAGCAGTCCCGGGGGGGGATCCAATCAGCCCCAGCATTTT. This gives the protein CASSPGGGSNQPQHF.

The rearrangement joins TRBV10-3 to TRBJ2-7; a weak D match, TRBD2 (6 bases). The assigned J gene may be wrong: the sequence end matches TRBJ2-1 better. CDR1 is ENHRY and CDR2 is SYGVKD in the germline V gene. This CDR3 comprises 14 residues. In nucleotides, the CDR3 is TGTGCCATCAGTGGAAGGGAGGTCTACAATGAGCAGTTCTTC. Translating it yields CAISGREVYNEQFF.

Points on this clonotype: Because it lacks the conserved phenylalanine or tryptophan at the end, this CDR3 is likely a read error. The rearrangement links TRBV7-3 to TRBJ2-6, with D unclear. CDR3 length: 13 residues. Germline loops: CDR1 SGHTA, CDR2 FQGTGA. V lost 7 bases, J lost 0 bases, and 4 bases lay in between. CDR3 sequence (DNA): TGTGCCAGCAACTCCTCTGGGGCCAACGTCCTGACTTAC. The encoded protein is CASNSSGANVLTY.

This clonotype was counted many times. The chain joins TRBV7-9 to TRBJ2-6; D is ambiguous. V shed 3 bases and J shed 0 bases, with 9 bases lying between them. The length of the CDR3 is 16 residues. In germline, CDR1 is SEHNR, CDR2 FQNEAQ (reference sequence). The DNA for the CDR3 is TGTGCCAGCAGCTTCCCCCCGGGCTCTGGGGCCAACGTCCTGACTTTC. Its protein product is CASSFPPGSGANVLTF.

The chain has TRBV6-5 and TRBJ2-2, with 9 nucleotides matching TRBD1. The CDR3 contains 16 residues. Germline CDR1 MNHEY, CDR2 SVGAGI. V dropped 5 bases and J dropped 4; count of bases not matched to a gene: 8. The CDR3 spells CASSTRTGESTGELFF. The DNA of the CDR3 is TGTGCCAGCAGTACGCGGACAGGGGAAAGCACCGGGGAGCTGTTTTTT.

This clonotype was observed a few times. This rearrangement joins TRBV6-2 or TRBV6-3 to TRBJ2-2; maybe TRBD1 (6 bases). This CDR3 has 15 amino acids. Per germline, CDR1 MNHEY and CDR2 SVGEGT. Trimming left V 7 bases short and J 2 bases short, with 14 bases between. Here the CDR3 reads CASTSTGTNTGELFF. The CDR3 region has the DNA TGTGCCAGCACTTCGACCGGGACAAACACCGGGGAGCTGTTTTTT.

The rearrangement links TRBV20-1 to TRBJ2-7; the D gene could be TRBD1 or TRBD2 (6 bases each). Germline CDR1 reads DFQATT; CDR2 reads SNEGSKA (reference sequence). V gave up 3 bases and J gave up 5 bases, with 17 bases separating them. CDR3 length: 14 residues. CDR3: CSASEGGGSHEQYF. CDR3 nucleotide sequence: TGCAGTGCTAGCGAGGGGGGAGGTAGCCACGAGCAGTACTTC.

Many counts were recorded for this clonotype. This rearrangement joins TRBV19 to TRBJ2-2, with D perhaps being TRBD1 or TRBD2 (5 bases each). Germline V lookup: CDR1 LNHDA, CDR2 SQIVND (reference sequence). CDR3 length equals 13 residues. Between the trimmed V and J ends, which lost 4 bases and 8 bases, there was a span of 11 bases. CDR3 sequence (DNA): TGTGCCAGTAGTACCGACTGGGGGGGGGAGCTGTTTTTT. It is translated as CASSTDWGGELFF.

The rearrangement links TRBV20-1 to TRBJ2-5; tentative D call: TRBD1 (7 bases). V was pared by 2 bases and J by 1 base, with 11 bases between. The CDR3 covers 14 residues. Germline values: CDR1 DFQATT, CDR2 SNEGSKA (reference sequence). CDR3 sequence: CSARLRDSQETQYF. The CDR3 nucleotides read TGCAGTGCTAGACTGCGGGACAGCCAAGAGACCCAGTACTTC.

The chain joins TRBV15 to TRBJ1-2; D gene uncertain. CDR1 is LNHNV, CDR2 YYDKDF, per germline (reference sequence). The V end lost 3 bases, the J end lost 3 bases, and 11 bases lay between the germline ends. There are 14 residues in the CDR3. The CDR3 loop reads CATSSYSGDYGYTF. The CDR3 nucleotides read TGTGCCACCAGCAGTTACTCTGGGGACTATGGCTACACCTTC. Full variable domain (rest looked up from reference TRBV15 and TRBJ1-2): DAMVIQNPRYQVTQFGKPVTLSCSQTLNHNVMYWYQQKSSQAPKLLFHYYDKDFNNEADTPDNFQSRRPNTSFCFLDIRSPGLGDTAMYLCATSSYSGDYGYTFGSGTRLTVV.

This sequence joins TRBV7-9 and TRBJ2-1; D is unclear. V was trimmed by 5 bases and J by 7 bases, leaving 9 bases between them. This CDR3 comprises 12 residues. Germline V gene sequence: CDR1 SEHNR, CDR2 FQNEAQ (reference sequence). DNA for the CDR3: TGTGCCAGCAGCCAGACACAGAATGAGCAGTTCTTC. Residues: CASSQTQNEQFF. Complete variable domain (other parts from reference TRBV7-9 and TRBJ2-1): DTGVSQNPRHKITKRGQNVTFRCDPISEHNRLYWYRQTLGQGPEFLTYFQNEAQLEKSRLLSDRFSAERPKGSFSTLEIQRTEQGDSAMYLCASSQTQNEQFFGPGTRLTVL.